This note documents a single TCR beta chain sequence. The same CDR3 also results from other DNA sequences found in this sample. The data were taken from a study of cytomegalovirus exposure and HLA in healthy donors. 60 Vbeta and 13 Jbeta primers were used in PCR. Clones were sequenced by immunoSEQ multiplex PCR, and TCRdb holds only the in-frame ones, with some missing. Here the sample spans under 200,000 clones, about 85% being singletons. The receptor was isolated from a male donor in good health and CMV-seropositive. The sequenced material came from PBMCs.

The CDR3 sequence is CASSYERDTEAFF. The CDR3 coding sequence is TGTGCCAGCAGTTACGAGCGGGACACTGAAGCTTTCTTT. The chain couples TRBV6-6 to TRBJ1-1; D is undetermined. V lost 2 bases and J 3 bases, leaving 7 bases between the germline ends. Germline V CDR1 and CDR2: MNHNY, SVGAGI (reference sequence). This CDR3 has 13 amino acids.